This T cell receptor (beta chain) was sequenced during a study of CXCR3-negative and CXCR3-positive naive CD8 T cells. Study-level background: Cumulative TRB read yield was 130 million to 150 million, averaging about 1.5 +/- 0.3 million per library. Study-level results: CXCR3-positive naive cells had more hydrophobic TRB CDR3s than CXCR3-negative naive cells. TRBV-TRBJ usage was alike in naive CXCR3-negative and CXCR3-positive cells but differed in memory cells.

This CDR3 has 13 residues. The germline CDR1 and CDR2 sequences are SGHTA and FQGNSA. On this clonotype: The antigen is unknown.

Investigators sorted each CD8+ T cell subset in triplicate, taking around 330,000 cells each time. Within the CD8+ T cell compartment, naive cells were CD45RO-CCR7+CD27+CD95-. The study made its TRB cDNA libraries by 5' RACE, adding UMI labels. Reprocessing the 5' RACE reads, TCRdb reports a single entry for every CDR3 protein and omits DNA. The sample holds some 150,000 distinct CDR3 sequences. This receptor was obtained from a human donor in good health. Some clones in this sample may be carry-over from other donors' samples. This chain links TRBV7-2 with TRBJ1-2. Sequencing input: naive CXCR3+ CD8+ T cells from blood. The subset: CD45RO-CCR7+CD27+CD95- naive CD8+ T cells expressing CXCR3 (TNR3+). The CDR3 sequence is CASSSFTRYGYTF.